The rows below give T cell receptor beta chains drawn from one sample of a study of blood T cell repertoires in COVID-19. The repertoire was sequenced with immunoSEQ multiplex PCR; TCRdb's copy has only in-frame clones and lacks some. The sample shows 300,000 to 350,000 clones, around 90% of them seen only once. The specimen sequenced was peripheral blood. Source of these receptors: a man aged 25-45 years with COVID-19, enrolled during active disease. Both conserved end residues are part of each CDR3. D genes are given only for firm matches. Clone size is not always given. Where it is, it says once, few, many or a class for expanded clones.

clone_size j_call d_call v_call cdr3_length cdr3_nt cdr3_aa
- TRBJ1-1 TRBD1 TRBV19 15 TGTGCCAGTAGTATCGTCTGGACAGGGGATACTGAAGCTTTCTTT CASSIVWTGDTEAFF
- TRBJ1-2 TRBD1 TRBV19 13 TGTGCCAGTAGTCCGACAGGGGGTTATGGCTACACCTTC CASSPTGGYGYTF
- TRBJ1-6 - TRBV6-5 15 TGTGCCAGCAGTTACGGGTACGGAGGAAATTCACCCCTCCACTTT CASSYGYGGNSPLHF
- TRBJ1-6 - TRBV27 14 TGTGCCAGCAGAACCGGGACTCATAATTCACCCCTCCACTTT CASRTGTHNSPLHF
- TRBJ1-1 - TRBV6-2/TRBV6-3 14 TGTGCCAGCAGTGGAGGTCGATGGGGGGCTGAAGCTTTCTTT CASSGGRWGAEAFF
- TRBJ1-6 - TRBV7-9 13 TGTGCCAGCAGCTTAGCACTTAATTCACCCCTCCACTTT CASSLALNSPLHF
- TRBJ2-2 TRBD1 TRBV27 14 TGTGCCAGCCCCTCCGGGACAGCGACCGGGGAGCTGTTTTTT CASPSGTATGELFF
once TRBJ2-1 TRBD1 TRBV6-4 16 TGTGCCAGCAGGACCAAACAGGGGGCGCGGTACAATGAGCAGTTCTTC CASRTKQGARYNEQFF
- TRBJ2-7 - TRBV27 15 TGTGCCAGCAGTGCAGGGCTGGCATACTCCTACGAGCAGTACTTC CASSAGLAYSYEQYF
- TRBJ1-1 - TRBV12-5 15 TGTGCTAGTGGTTTGGTATGGGGGGGCGGCACTGAAGCTTTCTTT CASGLVWGGGTEAFF
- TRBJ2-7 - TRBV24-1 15 TGTGCCACCAGTGACCCAGGACAAAGCTCCTACGAGCAGTACTTC CATSDPGQSSYEQYF
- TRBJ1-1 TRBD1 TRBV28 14 TGTGCCATCATAGTACAGGGGGGGAACACTGAAGCTTTCTTT CAIIVQGGNTEAFF
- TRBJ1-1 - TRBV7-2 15 TGTGCCAGCAGCTTCCCACAGGGCAGGAACACTGAAGCTTTCTTT CASSFPQGRNTEAFF
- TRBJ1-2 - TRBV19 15 TGTGCCAGTAGTATGTTTCGAGACAGCCACTATGGCTACACCTTC CASSMFRDSHYGYTF
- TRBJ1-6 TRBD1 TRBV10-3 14 TGTGCCATCAACTCTCCCGGGACAGATTCACCCCTCCACTTT CAINSPGTDSPLHF
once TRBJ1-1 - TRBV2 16 TGTGCCAGCAGTGGACGGGCAGGGGACATGAACACTGAAGCTTTCTTT CASSGRAGDMNTEAFF
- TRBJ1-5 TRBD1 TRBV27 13 TGTGCCAGCAGGAGACAGGGGGGTCAGCCCCAGCATTTT CASRRQGGQPQHF
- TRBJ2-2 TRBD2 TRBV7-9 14 TGTGCCAGCAGCTTATCGGGGGGCACCGGGGAGCTGTTTTTT CASSLSGGTGELFF
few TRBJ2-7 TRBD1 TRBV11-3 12 TGTGCCAGCAGCTTAGGGACAGGTGAGGCTTCCTTC CASSLGTGEASF
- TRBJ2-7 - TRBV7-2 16 TGTGCCAGCAGCCCAAACCCCCCTACAGTGGCCTACGAGCAGTACTTC CASSPNPPTVAYEQYF
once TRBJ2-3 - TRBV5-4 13 TGTGCCAGCAGCTTAGGGAGTACAGATACGCAGTATTTT CASSLGSTDTQYF
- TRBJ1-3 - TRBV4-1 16 TGCGCCAGCAGCCAGACCGGACGGGGGATCGGAAACACCATATATTTT CASSQTGRGIGNTIYF
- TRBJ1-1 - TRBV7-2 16 TGTGCCAGCAGCTCCACCTACAGGGCCCAGAACACTGAAGCTTTCTTT CASSSTYRAQNTEAFF
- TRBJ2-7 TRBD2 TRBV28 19 TGTGCCAGCAGTACTTATATGCCCCCAGCGGGAGAAGGGTGGTACGAGCAGTACTTC CASSTYMPPAGEGWYEQYF
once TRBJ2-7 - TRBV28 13 TGTGCCAGCAGTTTTTCCGGGGCCTACGAGCAGTACTTC CASSFSGAYEQYF
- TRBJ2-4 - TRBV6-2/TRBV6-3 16 TGTGCCAGCAGTTACGGCGGATCGCTAGCCAAAAACATTCAGTACTTC CASSYGGSLAKNIQYF
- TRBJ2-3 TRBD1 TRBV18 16 TGTGCCAGCTCACCAGCCCGGGACAGGAATGTGAATACGCAGTATTTT CASSPARDRNVNTQYF
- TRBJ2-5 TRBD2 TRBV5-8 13 TGTGCCAGCAGCTTGTGGGAGGGAAAGACCCAGTACTTC CASSLWEGKTQYF
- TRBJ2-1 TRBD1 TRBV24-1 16 TGTGCCACCAGTGACCGAGGACAGGGGAGAAACGATGAGCAGTTCTTC CATSDRGQGRNDEQFF
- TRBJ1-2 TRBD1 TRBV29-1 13 TGCAGCGTTGTGAGGACAGGGGGCTATGGCTACACCTTC CSVVRTGGYGYTF
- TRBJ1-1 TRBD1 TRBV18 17 TGTGCCAGCTCAATGACAGGGGGGGTGACAGTCAACACTGAAGCTTTCTTT CASSMTGGVTVNTEAFF
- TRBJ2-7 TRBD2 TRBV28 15 TGTGCCAGCAGGGGGGAGGGTGTCCGCCCCTACGAGCAGTACTTC CASRGEGVRPYEQYF
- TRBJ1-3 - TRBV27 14 TGTGCCAGCCGAGGGTTTTCCTCTGGAAACACCATATATTTT CASRGFSSGNTIYF
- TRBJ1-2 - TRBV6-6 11 TGTGCCAGCAGACGGGACTCGGGATACACCTTC CASRRDSGYTF
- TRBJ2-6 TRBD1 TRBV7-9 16 TGTGCCAGCAGTAATAACAGGGGCGACGGGGCCAACGTCCTGACTTTC CASSNNRGDGANVLTF
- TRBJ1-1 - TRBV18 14 TGTGCCAGCTCACCCGGCGCAGGGGTAACTGAAGCTTTCTTT CASSPGAGVTEAFF
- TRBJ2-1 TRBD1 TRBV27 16 TGTGCCAGCAGTTTAGCTCCGGGGACAGGGGGCTATGAGCAGTTCTTC CASSLAPGTGGYEQFF
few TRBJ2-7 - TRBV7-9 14 TGTGCCAGCAGCCCAGGCCCTCCTTTCTACGAGCAGTACTTC CASSPGPPFYEQYF
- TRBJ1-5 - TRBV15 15 TGTGCCACCAGCAGAGATCAGGCCTTGGGCAGGCCCCAGCATTTT CATSRDQALGRPQHF
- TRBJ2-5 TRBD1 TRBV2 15 TGTGCCAGCACTCGGGACAGGGGGATGGTAGAGACCCAGTACTTC CASTRDRGMVETQYF
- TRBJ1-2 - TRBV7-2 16 TGTGCCAGCAGCTTAGGGGGGGGCAGGGTTAACTATGGCTACACCTTC CASSLGGGRVNYGYTF
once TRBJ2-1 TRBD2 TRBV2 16 TGTGCCAGCAGTTCCCGACTAGCGGGTCCCTACAATGAGCAGTTCTTC CASSSRLAGPYNEQFF
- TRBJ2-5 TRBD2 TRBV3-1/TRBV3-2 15 TGTGCCAGCAGTGAGGGACTAGCGGGGAAAGAGACCCAGTACTTC CASSEGLAGKETQYF
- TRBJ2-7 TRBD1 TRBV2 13 TGTGCCAGCAGCCTCAGGGGGACCTACGAGCAGTACTTC CASSLRGTYEQYF
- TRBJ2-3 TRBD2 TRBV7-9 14 TGTGCCAGCAGCCCCGGGGGGAGGAGAGATACGCAGTATTTT CASSPGGRRDTQYF
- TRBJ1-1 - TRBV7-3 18 TGTGCCAGCACCCTACAGGGAATGCAAATGAGAGGGGACACTGAAGCTTTCTTT CASTLQGMQMRGDTEAFF
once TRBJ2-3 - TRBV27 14 TGTGCCAGTACCGGGACGGACTACACAGATACGCAGTATTTT CASTGTDYTDTQYF
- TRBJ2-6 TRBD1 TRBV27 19 TGTGCCAGCAGTCCCCGCGGACAGGGAATGAGCTCTGGGGCCAACGTCCTGACTTTC CASSPRGQGMSSGANVLTF
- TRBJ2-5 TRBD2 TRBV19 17 TGTGCCAGTAGTATAGAGTCTAGCGGGAATTGGGACGAGACCCAGTACTTC CASSIESSGNWDETQYF